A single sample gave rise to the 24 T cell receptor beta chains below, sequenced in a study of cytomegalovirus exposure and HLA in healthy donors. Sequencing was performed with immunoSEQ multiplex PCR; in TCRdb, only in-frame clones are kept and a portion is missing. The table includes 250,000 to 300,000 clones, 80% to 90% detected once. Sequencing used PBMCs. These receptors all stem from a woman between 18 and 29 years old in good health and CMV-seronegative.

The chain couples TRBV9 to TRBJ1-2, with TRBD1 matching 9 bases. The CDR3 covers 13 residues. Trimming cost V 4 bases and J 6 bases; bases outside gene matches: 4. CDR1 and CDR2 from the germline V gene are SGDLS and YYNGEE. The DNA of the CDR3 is TGTGCCAGCAGCTACCGGGACAGGGATGGCTACACCTTC. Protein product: CASSYRDRDGYTF. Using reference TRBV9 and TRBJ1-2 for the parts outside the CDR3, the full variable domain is DSGVTQTPKHLITATGQRVTLRCSPRSGDLSVYWYQQSLDQGLQFLIQYYNGEERAKGNILERFSAQQFPDLHSELNLSSLELGDSALYFCASSYRDRDGYTFGSGTRLTVV.

The CDR3 DNA follows: TGTGCCAGCAGTCCCGCCCAGGGGGCGATTAGCAATCAGCCCCAGCATTTT. Translated: CASSPAQGAISNQPQHF. The chain has TRBV27 and TRBJ1-5, with 8 bases aligning to TRBD1. The CDR3 has 17 amino acids. Germline CDR1 reads MNHEY; CDR2 reads SMNVEV (reference sequence). The V gene end was trimmed by 5 bases and the J gene end by 0 bases; junction bases not matched to a gene: 9.

CDR3 sequence (DNA): TGTGCCAGCAGTTTAACTCGCGCTGGAAACACCATATATTTT. This translates into CASSLTRAGNTIYF. The rearrangement joins TRBV28 to TRBJ1-3; D gene unclear. Germline CDR1 and CDR2: MDHEN and SYDVKM. CDR3 length equals 14 residues. Between the trimmed V and J ends, which lost 2 bases and 2 bases, there was a span of 7 bases. Together with reference TRBV28 and TRBJ1-3, the CDR3 gives the full variable domain: DVKVTQSSRYLVKRTGEKVFLECVQDMDHENMFWYRQDPGLGLRLIYFSYDVKMKEKGDIPEGYSVSREKKERFSLILESASTNQTSMYLCASSLTRAGNTIYFGEGSWLTVV.

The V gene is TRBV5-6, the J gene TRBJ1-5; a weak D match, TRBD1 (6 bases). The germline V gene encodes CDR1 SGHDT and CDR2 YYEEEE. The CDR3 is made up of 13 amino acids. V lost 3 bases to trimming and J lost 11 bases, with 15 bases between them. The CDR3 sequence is CASSYLTGRAQHF. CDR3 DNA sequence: TGTGCCAGCAGCTATCTTACAGGGCGAGCCCAGCATTTT.

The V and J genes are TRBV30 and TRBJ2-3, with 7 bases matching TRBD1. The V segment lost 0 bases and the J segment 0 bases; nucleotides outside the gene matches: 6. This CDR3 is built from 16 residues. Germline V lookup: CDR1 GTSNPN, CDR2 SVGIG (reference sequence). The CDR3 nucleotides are TGTGCCTGGAGTGTAGGCAGGGGGTATAGCACAGATACGCAGTATTTT. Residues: CAWSVGRGYSTDTQYF.

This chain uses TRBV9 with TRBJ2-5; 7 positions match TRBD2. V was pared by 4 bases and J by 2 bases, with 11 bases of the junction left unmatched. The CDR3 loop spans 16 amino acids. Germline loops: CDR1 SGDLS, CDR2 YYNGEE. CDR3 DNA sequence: TGTGCCAGCAGCCCCGGGAGCAGTAGCGGGCAAGAGACCCAGTACTTC. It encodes CASSPGSSSGQETQYF. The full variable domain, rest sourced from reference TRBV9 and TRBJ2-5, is DSGVTQTPKHLITATGQRVTLRCSPRSGDLSVYWYQQSLDQGLQFLIQYYNGEERAKGNILERFSAQQFPDLHSELNLSSLELGDSALYFCASSPGSSSGQETQYFGPGTRLLVL.

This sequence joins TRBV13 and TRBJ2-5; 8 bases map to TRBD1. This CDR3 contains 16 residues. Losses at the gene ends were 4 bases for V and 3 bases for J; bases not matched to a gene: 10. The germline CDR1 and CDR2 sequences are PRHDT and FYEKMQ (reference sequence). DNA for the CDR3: TGTGCCAGCAGCTCCAGCAGGGGGCCTCGCGAAGAGACCCAGTACTTC. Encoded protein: CASSSSRGPREETQYF.

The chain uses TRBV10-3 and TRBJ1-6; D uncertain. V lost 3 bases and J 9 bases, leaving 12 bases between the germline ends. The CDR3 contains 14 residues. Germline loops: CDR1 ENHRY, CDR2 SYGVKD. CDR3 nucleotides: TGTGCCATCAGTGACCCAGGCCCGACTTCACCCCTCCACTTT. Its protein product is CAISDPGPTSPLHF.

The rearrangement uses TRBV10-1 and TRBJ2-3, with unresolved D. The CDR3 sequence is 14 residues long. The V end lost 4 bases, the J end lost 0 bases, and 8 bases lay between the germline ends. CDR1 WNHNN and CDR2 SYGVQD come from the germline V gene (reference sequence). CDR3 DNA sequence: TGCGCCAGCAGTGGTAATCCTAGCACAGATACGCAGTATTTT. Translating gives CASSGNPSTDTQYF.

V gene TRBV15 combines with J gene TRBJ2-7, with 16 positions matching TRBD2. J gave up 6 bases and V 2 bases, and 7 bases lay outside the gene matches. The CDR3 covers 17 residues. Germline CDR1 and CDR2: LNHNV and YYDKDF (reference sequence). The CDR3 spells CATSRLGTSGGASEQYF. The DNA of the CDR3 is TGTGCCACCAGCAGACTAGGGACTAGCGGGGGGGCGAGCGAGCAGTACTTC.

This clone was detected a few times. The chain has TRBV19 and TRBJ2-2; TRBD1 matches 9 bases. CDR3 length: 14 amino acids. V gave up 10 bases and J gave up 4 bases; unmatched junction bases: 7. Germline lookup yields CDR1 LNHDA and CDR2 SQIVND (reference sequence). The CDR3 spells CATRGDRATGELFF. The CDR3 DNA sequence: TGTGCCACCCGCGGGGACAGGGCCACCGGGGAGCTGTTTTTT.

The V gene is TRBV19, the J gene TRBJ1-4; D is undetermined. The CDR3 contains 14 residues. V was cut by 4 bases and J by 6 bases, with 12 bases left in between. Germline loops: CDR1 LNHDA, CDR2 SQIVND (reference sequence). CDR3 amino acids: CASSNVNGDEKLFF. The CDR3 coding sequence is TGTGCCAGTAGTAATGTCAACGGTGATGAAAAACTGTTTTTT. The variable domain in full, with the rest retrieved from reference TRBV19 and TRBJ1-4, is DGGITQSPKYLFRKEGQNVTLSCEQNLNHDAMYWYRQDPGQGLRLIYYSQIVNDFQKGDIAEGYSVSREKKESFPLTVTSAQKNPTAFYLCASSNVNGDEKLFFGSGTQLSVL.

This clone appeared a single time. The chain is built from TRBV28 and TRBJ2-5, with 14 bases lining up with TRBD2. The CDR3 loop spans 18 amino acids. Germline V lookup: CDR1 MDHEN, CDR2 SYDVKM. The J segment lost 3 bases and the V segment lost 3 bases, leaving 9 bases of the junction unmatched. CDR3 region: CASSLAGTSGGVEETQYF. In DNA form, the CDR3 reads TGTGCCAGCAGTTTGGCCGGGACTAGCGGGGGTGTGGAAGAGACCCAGTACTTC.

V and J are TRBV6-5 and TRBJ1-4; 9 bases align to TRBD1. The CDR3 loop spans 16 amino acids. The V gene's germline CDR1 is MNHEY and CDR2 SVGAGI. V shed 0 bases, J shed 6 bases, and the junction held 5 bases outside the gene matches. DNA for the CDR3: TGTGCCAGCAGTTACTCCCGGGACAGGGAGGATGAAAAACTGTTTTTT. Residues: CASSYSRDREDEKLFF.

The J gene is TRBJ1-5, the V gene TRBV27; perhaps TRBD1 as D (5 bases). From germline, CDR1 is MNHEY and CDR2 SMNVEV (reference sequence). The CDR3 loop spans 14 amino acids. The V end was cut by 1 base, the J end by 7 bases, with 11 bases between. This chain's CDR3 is CASSLWAGQQPQHF. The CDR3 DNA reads TGTGCCAGCAGTTTATGGGCAGGGCAACAGCCCCAGCATTTT.

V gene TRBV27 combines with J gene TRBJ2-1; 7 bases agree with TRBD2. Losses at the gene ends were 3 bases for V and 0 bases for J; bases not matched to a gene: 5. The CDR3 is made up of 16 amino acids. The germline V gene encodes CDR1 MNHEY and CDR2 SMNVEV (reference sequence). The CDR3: CASSFGGLDSYNEQFF. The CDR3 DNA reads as TGTGCCAGCAGTTTTGGAGGACTAGACTCCTACAATGAGCAGTTCTTC.

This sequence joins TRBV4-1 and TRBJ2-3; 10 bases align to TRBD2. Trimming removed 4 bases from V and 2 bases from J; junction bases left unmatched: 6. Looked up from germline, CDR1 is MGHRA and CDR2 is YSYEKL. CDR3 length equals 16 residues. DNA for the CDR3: TGCGCCAGCAGCCGGATCGGACTAGCGGACACAGATACGCAGTATTTT. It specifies CASSRIGLADTDTQYF.

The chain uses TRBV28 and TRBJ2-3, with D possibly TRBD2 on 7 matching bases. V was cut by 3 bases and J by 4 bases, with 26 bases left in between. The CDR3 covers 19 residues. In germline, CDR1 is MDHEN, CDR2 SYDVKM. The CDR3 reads CASSFGVAMRGGRPDTQYF. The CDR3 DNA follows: TGTGCCAGCAGTTTTGGTGTAGCAATGAGGGGGGGGAGGCCAGATACGCAGTATTTT.

For the CDR3, the DNA is TGTGCCAGCAGTTCTCGGGTCCAGCTAGGGCAGTACTTC. This encodes CASSSRVQLGQYF. V gene TRBV6-4 combines with J gene TRBJ2-7; D unclear. Germline V gene lookup returns CDR1 MRHNA and CDR2 SNTAGT. V shed 5 bases and J shed 9 bases, with 17 bases lying between them. This CDR3 comprises 13 residues.

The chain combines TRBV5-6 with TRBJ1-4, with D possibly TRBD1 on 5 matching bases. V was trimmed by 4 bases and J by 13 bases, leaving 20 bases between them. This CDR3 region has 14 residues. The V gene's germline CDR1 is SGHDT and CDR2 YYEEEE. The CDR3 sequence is CASSPRRRGGGLFF. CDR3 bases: TGTGCCAGCAGCCCCCGGAGGCGGGGCGGAGGACTGTTTTTT.

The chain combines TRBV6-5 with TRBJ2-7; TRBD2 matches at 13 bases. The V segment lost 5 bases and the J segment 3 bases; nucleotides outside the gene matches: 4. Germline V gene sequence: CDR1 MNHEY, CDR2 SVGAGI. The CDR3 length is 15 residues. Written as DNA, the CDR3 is TGTGCCAGCAGTCTGCGACTAGCGGGGGGCTACGAGCAGTACTTC. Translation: CASSLRLAGGYEQYF.

The CDR3 here is CASSIWTGYSNQPQHF. In DNA, the CDR3 is TGTGCCAGCAGCATTTGGACAGGGTACAGCAATCAGCCCCAGCATTTT. The chain has TRBV5-6 and TRBJ1-5; 8 nucleotides line up with TRBD1. Germline V CDR1 and CDR2: SGHDT, YYEEEE. This CDR3 has 16 residues. The V and J ends lost 4 bases and 1 base, in that order; junction bases with no gene match: 7. The full variable domain, rest sourced from reference TRBV5-6 and TRBJ1-5, is DAGVTQSPTHLIKTRGQQVTLRCSPKSGHDTVSWYQQALGQGPQFIFQYYEEEERQRGNFPDRFSGHQFPNYSSELNVNALLLGDSALYLCASSIWTGYSNQPQHFGDGTRLSIL.

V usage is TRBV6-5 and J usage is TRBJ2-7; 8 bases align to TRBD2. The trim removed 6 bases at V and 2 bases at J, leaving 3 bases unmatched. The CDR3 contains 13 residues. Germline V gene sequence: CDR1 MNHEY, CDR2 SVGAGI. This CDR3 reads CASRERGPYEQYF. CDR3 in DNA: TGTGCCAGCAGGGAGCGGGGGCCCTACGAGCAGTACTTC.

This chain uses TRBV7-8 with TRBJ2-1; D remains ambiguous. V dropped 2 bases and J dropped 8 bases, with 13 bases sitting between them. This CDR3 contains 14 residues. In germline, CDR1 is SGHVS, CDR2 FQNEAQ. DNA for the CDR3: TGTGCCAGCAGCTTACTGGCCCCCGCGGATGAGCAGTTCTTC. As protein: CASSLLAPADEQFF.